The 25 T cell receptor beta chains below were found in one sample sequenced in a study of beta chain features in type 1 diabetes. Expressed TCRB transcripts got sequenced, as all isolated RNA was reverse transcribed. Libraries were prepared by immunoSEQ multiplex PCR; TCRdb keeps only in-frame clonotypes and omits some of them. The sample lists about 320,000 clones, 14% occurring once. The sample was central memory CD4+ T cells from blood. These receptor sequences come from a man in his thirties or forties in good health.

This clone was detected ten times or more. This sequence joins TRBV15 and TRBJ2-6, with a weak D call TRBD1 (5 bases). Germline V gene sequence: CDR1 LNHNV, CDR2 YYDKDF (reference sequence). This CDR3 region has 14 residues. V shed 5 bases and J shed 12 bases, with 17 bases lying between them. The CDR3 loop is CATSGRTTGAVLTF. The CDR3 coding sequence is TGTGCCACCAGCGGCCGAACCACTGGGGCCGTCCTGACTTTC.

In nucleotides, the CDR3 is TGCGCCAGCAGCCAAGTTCCGCAAACCGGGGAGCTGTTTTTT. It translates to CASSQVPQTGELFF. V and J are TRBV4-3 and TRBJ2-2; D call uncertain. The CDR3 has 14 residues. CDR1 and CDR2 from the germline V gene are LGHNA and YSLEER. Trimming took 1 base from V and 5 from J, leaving 8 bases between them.

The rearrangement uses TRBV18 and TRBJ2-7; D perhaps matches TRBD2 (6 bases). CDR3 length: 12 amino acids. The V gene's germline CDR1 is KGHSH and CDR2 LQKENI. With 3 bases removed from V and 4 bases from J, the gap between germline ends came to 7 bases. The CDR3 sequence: CASSPEGYEQYV. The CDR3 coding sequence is TGTGCCAGCTCACCGGAGGGTTACGAGCAGTACGTC.

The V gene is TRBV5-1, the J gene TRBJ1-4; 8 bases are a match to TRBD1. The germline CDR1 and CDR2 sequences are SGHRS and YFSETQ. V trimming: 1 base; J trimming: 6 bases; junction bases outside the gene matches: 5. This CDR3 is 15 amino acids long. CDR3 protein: CASSLNTGGDEKLFF. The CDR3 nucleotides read TGCGCCAGCAGCTTGAACACAGGGGGGGATGAAAAACTGTTTTTT.

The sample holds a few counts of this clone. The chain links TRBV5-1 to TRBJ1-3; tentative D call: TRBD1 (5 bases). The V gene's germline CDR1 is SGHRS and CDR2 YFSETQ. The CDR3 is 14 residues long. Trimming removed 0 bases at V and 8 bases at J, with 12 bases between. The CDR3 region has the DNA TGCGCCAGCAGCTTGGAAGGGGCAAGGGACACCATATATTTT. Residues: CASSLEGARDTIYF.

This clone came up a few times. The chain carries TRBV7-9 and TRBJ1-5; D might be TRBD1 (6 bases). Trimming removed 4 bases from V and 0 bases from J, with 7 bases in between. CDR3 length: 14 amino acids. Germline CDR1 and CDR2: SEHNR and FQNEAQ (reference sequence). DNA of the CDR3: TGTGCCAGCAGCTGGGACAATAGCAATCAGCCCCAGCATTTT. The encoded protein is CASSWDNSNQPQHF.

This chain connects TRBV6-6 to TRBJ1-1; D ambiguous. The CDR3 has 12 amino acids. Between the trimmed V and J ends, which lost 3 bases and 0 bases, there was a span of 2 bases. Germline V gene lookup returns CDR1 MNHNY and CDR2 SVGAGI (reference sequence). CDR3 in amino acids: CASSYMNTEAFF. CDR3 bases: TGTGCCAGCAGTTATATGAACACTGAAGCTTTCTTT.

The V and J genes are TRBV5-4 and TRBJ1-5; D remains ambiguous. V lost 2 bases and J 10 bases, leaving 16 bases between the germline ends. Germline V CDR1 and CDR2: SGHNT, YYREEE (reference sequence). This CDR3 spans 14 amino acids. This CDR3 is CASSLGPIIEPQHF. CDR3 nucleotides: TGTGCCAGCAGCTTAGGGCCGATAATAGAACCCCAGCATTTT.

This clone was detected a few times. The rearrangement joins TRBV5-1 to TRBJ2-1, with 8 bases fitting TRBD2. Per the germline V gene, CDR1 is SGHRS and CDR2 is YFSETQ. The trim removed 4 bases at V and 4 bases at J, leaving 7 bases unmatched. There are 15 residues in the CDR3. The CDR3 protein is CASSPRLATYNEQFF. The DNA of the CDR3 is TGCGCCAGCAGCCCCCGACTAGCGACGTACAATGAGCAGTTCTTC.

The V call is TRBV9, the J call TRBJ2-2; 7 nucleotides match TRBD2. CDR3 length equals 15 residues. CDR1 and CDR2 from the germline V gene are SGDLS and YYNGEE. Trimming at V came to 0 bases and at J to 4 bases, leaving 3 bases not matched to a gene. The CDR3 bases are TGTGCCAGCAGCGTAGAAGCGGGAAGCACCGGGGAGCTGTTTTTT. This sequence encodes CASSVEAGSTGELFF. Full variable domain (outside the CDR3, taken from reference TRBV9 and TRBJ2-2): DSGVTQTPKHLITATGQRVTLRCSPRSGDLSVYWYQQSLDQGLQFLIQYYNGEERAKGNILERFSAQQFPDLHSELNLSSLELGDSALYFCASSVEAGSTGELFFGEGSRLTVL.

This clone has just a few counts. The CDR3 DNA sequence: TGTGCCAGCAGCCCGGGACTAGCGGGGGGTAATCAAGAGACCCAGTACTTC. It codes for CASSPGLAGGNQETQYF. The chain carries TRBV5-4 and TRBJ2-5; TRBD2 aligns across 15 bases. Germline V lookup: CDR1 SGHNT, CDR2 YYREEE (reference sequence). Trimming cost V 4 bases and J 2 bases; bases outside gene matches: 6. The CDR3 is 17 residues long.

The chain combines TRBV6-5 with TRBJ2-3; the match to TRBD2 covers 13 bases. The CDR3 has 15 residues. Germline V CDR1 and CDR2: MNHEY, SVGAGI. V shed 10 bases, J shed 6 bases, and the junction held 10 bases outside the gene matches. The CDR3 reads CATEPGLAGSDTQYF. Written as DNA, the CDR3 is TGTGCCACCGAACCGGGACTAGCGGGGTCGGATACGCAGTATTTT.

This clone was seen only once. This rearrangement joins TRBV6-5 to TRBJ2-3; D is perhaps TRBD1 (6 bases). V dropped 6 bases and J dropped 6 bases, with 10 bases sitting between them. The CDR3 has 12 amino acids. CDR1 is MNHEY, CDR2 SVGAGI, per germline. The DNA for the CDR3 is TGTGCCAGCAGCTCGAGGGGGGATACGCAGTATTTT. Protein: CASSSRGDTQYF.

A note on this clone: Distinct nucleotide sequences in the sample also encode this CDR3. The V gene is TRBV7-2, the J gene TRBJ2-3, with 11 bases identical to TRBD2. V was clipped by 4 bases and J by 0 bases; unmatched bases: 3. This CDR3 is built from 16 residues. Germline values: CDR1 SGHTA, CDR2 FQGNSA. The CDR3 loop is CASSSIAGGSTDTQYF. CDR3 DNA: TGTGCCAGCAGCTCCATAGCGGGGGGGAGCACAGATACGCAGTATTTT.

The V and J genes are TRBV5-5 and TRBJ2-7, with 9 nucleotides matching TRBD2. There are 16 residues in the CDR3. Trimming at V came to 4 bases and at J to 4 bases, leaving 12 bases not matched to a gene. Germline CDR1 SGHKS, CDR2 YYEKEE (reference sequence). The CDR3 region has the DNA TGTGCCAGCAGCCGCCGGGCGGGGGGGCAGAGTTACGAGCAGTACTTC. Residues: CASSRRAGGQSYEQYF.

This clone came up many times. The CDR3, as DNA: TGTGCCAGCTCACGACAGGGTATCGGCGGGCGCGACACTGAAGCTTTCTTT. This gives the protein CASSRQGIGGRDTEAFF. The chain has TRBV18 and TRBJ1-1; the match to TRBD1 covers 7 bases. Trimming cost V 4 bases and J 3 bases; bases outside gene matches: 14. This CDR3 is 17 amino acids long. Germline V gives CDR1 KGHSH, CDR2 LQKENI.

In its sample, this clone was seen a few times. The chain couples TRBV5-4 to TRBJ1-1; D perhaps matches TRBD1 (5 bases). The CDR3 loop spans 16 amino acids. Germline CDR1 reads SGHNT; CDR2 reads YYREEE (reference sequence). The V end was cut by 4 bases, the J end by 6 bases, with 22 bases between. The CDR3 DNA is TGTGCCAGCAGCCTCGGCCCCCCAGGGCAACACGCTGAAGCTTTCTTT. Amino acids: CASSLGPPGQHAEAFF.

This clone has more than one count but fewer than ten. As DNA, the CDR3 is TGTGCCAGCAGTGAGGTAGGGAGGGGCGAGCAGTACGTC. Protein product: CASSEVGRGEQYV. This sequence joins TRBV6-1 and TRBJ2-7; TRBD2 aligns across 7 bases. The trim removed 3 bases at V and 6 bases at J, leaving 5 bases unmatched. Germline CDR1 reads MNHNS; CDR2 reads SASEGT. The CDR3 is 13 residues long.

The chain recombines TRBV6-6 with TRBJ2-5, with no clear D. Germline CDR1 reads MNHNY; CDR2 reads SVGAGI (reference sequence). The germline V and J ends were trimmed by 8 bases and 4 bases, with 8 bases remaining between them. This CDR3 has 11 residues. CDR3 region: CASSPLETQYF. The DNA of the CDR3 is TGTGCCAGCTCCCCGCTAGAGACCCAGTACTTC.

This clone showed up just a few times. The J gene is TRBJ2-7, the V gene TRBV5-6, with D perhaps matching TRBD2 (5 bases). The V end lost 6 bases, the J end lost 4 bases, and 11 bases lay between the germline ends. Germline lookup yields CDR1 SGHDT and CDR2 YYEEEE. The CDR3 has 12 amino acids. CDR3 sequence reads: CASNLGVYEQYF. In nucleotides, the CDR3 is TGTGCCAGCAATCTCGGGGTGTACGAGCAGTACTTC.

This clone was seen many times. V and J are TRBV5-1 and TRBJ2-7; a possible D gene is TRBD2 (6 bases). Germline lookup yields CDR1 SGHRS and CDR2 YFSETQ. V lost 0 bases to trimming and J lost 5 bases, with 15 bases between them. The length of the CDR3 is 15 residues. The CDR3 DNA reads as TGCGCCAGCAGCTTGGCCGGGAGAGAGTTCGACGAGCAGTACGTC. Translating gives CASSLAGREFDEQYV.

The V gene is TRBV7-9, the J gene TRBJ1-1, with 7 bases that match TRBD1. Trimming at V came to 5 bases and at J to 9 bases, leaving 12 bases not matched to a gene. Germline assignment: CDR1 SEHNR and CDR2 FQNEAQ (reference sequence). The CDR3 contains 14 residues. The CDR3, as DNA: TGTGCCAGCAGCCGGACAGGCACCACCATCCAAGCTTTCTTT. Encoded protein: CASSRTGTTIQAFF.

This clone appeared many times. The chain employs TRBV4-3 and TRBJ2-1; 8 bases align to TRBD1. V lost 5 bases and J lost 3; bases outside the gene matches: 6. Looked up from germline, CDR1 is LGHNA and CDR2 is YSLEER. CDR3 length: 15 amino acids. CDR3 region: CASSKDRVFYNEQFF. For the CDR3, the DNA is TGCGCCAGCAGCAAGGACAGGGTTTTCTACAATGAGCAGTTCTTC.

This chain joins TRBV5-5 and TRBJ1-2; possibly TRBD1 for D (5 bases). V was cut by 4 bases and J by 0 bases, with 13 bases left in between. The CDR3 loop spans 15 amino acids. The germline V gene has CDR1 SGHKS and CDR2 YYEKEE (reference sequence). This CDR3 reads CASSPARTTNYGYTF. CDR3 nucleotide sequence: TGTGCCAGCAGCCCAGCGAGGACAACTAACTATGGCTACACCTTC.

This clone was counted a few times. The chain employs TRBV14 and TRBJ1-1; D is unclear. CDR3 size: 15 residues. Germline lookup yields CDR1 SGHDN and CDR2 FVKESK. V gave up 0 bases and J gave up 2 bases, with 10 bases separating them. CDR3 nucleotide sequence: TGTGCCAGCAGCCAAGACTTCAATAGTAACACTGAAGCTTTCTTT. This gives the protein CASSQDFNSNTEAFF.